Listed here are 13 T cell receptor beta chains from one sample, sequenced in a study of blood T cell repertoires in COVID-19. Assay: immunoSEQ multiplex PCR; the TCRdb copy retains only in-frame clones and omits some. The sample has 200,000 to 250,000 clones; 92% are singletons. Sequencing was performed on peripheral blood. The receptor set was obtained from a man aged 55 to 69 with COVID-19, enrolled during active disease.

The CDR3 coding sequence is TGCGCCAGCGGGGGGAGTTCTTACAATGAGCAGTTCTTC. Translated, it gives CASGGSSYNEQFF. The rearrangement joins TRBV10-2 to TRBJ2-1; tentative D call: TRBD2 (6 bases). Germline V gene sequence: CDR1 WSHSY, CDR2 SAAADI. The CDR3 runs to 13 residues. Between the trimmed V and J ends, which lost 8 bases and 4 bases, there was a span of 12 bases.

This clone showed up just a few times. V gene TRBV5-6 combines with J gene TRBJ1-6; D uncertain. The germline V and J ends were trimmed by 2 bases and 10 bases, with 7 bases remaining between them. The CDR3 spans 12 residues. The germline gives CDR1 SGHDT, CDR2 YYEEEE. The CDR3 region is CASSLPRSPLHF. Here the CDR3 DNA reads TGTGCCAGCAGCTTACCCAGATCACCCCTCCACTTT.

The CDR3 loop is CASSKLAGGSTDTQYF. The CDR3 region has the DNA TGTGCCAGTAGTAAATTAGCGGGAGGCAGCACAGATACGCAGTATTTT. The chain recombines TRBV19 with TRBJ2-3; 10 bases match TRBD2. J lost 0 bases, V lost 4 bases, and 4 bases had no gene match. The CDR3 length is 16 residues. Germline V gene lookup returns CDR1 LNHDA and CDR2 SQIVND (reference sequence).

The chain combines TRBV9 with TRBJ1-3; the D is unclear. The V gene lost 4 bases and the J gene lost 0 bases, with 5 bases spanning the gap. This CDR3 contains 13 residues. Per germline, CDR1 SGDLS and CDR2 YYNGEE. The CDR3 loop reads CASSPYSGNTIYF. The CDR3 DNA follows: TGTGCCAGCAGCCCGTACTCTGGAAACACCATATATTTT.

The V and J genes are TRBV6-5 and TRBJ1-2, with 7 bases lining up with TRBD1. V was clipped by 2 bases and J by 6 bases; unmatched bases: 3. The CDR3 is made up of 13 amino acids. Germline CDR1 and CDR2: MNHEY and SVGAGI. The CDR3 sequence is CASSYGQVDGYTF. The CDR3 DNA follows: TGTGCCAGCAGTTACGGACAGGTCGATGGCTACACCTTC.

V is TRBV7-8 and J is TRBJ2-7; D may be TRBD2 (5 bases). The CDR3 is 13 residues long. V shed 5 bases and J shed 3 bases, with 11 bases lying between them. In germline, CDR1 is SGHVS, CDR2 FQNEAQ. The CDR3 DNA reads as TGTGCCAGCAGCATCGGACTTGACTACGAGCAGTACTTC. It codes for CASSIGLDYEQYF.

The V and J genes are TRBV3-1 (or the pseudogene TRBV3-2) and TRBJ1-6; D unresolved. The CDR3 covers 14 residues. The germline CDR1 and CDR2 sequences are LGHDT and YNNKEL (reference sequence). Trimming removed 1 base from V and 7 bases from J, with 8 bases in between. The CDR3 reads CASSQAISNSPLHF. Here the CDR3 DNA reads TGTGCCAGCAGCCAAGCTATAAGCAATTCACCCCTCCACTTT.

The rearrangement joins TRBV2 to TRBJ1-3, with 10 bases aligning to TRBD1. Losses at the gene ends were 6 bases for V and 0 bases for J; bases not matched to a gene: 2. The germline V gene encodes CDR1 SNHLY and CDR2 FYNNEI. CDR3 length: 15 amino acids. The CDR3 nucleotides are TGTGCCAGCAGGGGACAGGGGAGCTCTGGAAACACCATATATTTT. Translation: CASRGQGSSGNTIYF.

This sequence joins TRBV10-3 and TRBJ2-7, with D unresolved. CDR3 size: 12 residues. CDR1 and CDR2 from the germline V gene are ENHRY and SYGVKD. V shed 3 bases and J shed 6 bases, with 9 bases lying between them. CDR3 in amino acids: CAISETVPEQYF. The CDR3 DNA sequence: TGTGCCATCAGTGAAACAGTCCCCGAGCAGTACTTC.

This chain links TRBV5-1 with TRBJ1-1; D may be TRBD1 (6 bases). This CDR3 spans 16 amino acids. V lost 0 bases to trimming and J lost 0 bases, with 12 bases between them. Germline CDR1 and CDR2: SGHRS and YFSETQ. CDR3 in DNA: TGCGCCAGCAGCTTGGACAGGGCTCGCATGAACACTGAAGCTTTCTTT. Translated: CASSLDRARMNTEAFF. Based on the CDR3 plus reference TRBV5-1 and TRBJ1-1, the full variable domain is KAGVTQTPRYLIKTRGQQVTLSCSPISGHRSVSWYQQTPGQGLQFLFEYFSETQRNKGNFPGRFSGRQFSNSRSEMNVSTLELGDSALYLCASSLDRARMNTEAFFGQGTRLTVV.

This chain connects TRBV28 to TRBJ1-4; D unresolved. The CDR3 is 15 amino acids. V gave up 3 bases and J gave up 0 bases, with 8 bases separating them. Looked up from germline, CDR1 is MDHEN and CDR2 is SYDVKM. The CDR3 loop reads CASSFSLATNEKLFF. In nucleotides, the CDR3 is TGTGCCAGCAGTTTCTCCCTTGCAACTAATGAAAAACTGTTTTTT. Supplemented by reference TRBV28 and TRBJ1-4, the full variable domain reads DVKVTQSSRYLVKRTGEKVFLECVQDMDHENMFWYRQDPGLGLRLIYFSYDVKMKEKGDIPEGYSVSREKKERFSLILESASTNQTSMYLCASSFSLATNEKLFFGSGTQLSVL.

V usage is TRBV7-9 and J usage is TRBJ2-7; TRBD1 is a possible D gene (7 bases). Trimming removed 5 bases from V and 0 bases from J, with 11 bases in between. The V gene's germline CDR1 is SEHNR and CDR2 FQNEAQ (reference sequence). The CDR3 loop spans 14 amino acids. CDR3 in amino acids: CASSQGGSSYEQYF. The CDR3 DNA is TGTGCCAGCAGCCAGGGGGGAAGCTCCTACGAGCAGTACTTC.

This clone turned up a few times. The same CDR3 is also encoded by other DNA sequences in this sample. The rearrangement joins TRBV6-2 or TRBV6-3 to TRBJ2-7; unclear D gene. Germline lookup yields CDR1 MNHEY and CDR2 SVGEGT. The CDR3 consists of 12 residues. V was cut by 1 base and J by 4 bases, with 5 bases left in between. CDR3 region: CASSYFSYEQYF. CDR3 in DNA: TGTGCCAGCAGTTACTTCTCTTACGAGCAGTACTTC.